This T cell receptor (beta chain) originates from a study of chemoradiotherapy in HPV16-positive cancers. Study-wide results and limits: During treatment, candidate HPV-specific clones and E7-related motifs expanded in tumor. In HPV16-positive patients, HPV-responsive T-cell expansion tracked better recurrence-free survival.

With 7 bases removed from V and 4 bases from J, the gap between germline ends came to 15 bases. CDR1 and CDR2 (germline): SQVTM, ANQGSEA. This CDR3 comprises 13 residues. Concerning this clone itself: What it recognizes is unknown.

The data were produced by immunoSEQ multiplex PCR, yet TCRdb's version contains in-frame clones alone and is incomplete. Of 20,000 to 25,000 clones detected, around 87% appear once; the ten largest clones hold less than 2.5%. The TCR comes from a human donor with HPV-associated anogenital cancer. Specimen: blood, collected from a patient who underwent chemoradiotherapy. The chain uses TRBV29-1 and TRBJ2-3; D call uncertain. The CDR3 loop reads CSAQRAEADTQYF. The DNA for the CDR3 is TGCAGCGCCCAAAGGGCAGAAGCAGATACGCAGTATTTT.